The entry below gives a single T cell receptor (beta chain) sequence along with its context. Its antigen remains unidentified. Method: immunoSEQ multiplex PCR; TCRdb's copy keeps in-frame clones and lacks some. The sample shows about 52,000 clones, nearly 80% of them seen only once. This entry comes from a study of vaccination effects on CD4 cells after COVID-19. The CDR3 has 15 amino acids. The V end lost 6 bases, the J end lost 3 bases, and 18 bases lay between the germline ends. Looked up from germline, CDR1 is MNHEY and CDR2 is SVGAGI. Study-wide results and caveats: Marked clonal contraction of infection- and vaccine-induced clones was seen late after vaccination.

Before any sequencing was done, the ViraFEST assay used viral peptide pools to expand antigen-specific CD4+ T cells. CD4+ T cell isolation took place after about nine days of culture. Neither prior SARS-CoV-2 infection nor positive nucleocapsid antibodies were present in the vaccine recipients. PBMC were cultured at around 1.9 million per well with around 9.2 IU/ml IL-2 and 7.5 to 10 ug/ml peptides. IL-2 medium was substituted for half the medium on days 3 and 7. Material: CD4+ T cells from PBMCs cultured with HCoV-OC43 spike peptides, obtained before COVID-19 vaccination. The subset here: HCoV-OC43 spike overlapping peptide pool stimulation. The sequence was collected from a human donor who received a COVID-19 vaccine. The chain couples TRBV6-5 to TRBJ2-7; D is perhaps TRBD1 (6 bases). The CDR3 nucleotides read TGTGCCAGCAGCCCACAGGGATTGGGTTACTACGAGCAGTACGTC. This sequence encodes CASSPQGLGYYEQYV.